This T cell receptor beta chain came from a study of blood T cell repertoires in COVID-19. Assay used: immunoSEQ multiplex PCR; TCRdb lists only in-frame clones, some missing. Of approximately 180,000 clones in the sample, 75% to 85% were seen once. Sequenced sample: PBMCs or T cells enriched from blood (not recorded which). This receptor was identified in a man aged 45 to 65 who had recovered from COVID-19.

The CDR3 DNA is TGCGCCAGCATCAAGGACAGGGTTGAGAACACCGGGGAGCTGTTTTTT. Translated, it gives CASIKDRVENTGELFF. This rearrangement joins TRBV5-1 to TRBJ2-2; 8 bases line up with TRBD1. Trimming removed 6 bases from V and 1 base from J; junction bases left unmatched: 8. There are 16 residues in the CDR3. Per the germline V gene, CDR1 is SGHRS and CDR2 is YFSETQ. Using reference TRBV5-1 and TRBJ2-2 for the parts outside the CDR3, the full variable domain is KAGVTQTPRYLIKTRGQQVTLSCSPISGHRSVSWYQQTPGQGLQFLFEYFSETQRNKGNFPGRFSGRQFSNSRSEMNVSTLELGDSALYLCASIKDRVENTGELFFGEGSRLTVL.